This T cell receptor (beta chain) was sequenced in a study of T cell repertoires in cytomegalovirus infection (dated by TCRdb to the late 2010s). For the study in its entirety: Alongside well-studied HLA-B-restricted epitopes, the peptide stimulations were aimed at recently identified HLA-C-restricted CMV epitopes, whose presentation resists viral immunomodulation. Donor HLA type was relevant to the analysis, because carriage of CMV infection together with the matching HLA type was indicated by public TCR beta signatures. What the work shows at the level of the full study, not this receptor alone: Cumulative frequency of public TCR beta family members discriminated carriers of CMV infection plus the relevant HLA type in this cohort and an independent roughly 330-donor cohort. The ex vivo response was dominated by HLA-C-restricted CMV-specific TCR beta clonotypes, which also provided the single most frequent clonotype in two of eight donors.

The treatment or condition label, read with the paper, signifies: in vitro stimulation with specific CMV peptide epitopes to enrich CMV-specific T cells. The listed sequencing device is Illumina HiSeq 1500. TCRdb cleaned the public reads at Q25 with fastp, built clones with MiXCR and kept in-frame beta chains. Records with the same CDR3 protein are collapsed into one entry carrying the most frequent genes and DNA. The table for this sample lists 900,000 to 950,000 distinct CDR3 sequences; 25% to 40% of them were counted only once. The leading ten clones occupy around 15% of the sample. In its sample, this clonotype was seen many times. Its target antigen remains unknown. Within one base of it there is no much larger clone, and no base qualities were kept. Including the terminal cysteine and phenylalanine, the CDR3 comprises 15 residues. The retained sequence is limited to the CDR3, 45 bases, with the frame set at the first base. The germline V gene (reference sequence) supplies CDR1 MNHEY and CDR2 SMNVEV. V is pared back by 0 bases and J by 5 bases, with 13 bases lying between the germline termini.

The chain links TRBV27 with TRBJ2-5; the D gene is perhaps TRBD2, from 7 matching bases. This sequence originates from a human donor in good health (CMV status not recorded). Some clones in this sample may be carry-over from other donors' samples. The sequencing here drew on cultured CD8+ T cells from PBMCs, taken from culture after CMV antigen stimulation. The base sequence is TGTGCCAGCAGTTTATCAGTGGGGGGGCCGGAGACCCAGTACTTC. Its protein product is CASSLSVGGPETQYF.